The clone carrying this T cell receptor (beta chain) was observed a handful of times. Its antigen is unidentified. 5'RACE primed at constant segments yielded TCR alpha and TCR beta cDNA libraries bearing sample barcodes and UMIs. TCRdb re-called the 5' RACE reads with MiXCR, one entry per CDR3 protein. The sample records some 160,000 distinct CDR3 sequences, 31% being singletons. The ends lost 1 base at V and 2 bases at J; junction bases unmatched: 8. The length of the CDR3 is 18 residues. These data come from a study of T-cell memory formation after mild COVID-19. Across the whole study: TCR clusters were mostly donor specific.

Findings and caveats of the study: Several responding clones turned up in pre-infection memory, indicating that cross-reactive memory may have taken part.

This receptor was obtained from an adult woman who had mild COVID-19 (a few samples of this study predate the infection). Cell type and time point are not known. Sequenced input: PBMCs or a T cell subset sorted from them (not recorded which). The chain employs TRBV12-3 or TRBV12-4 and TRBJ2-3; 11 bases fit TRBD1. The CDR3 bases are TGTGCCAGCAGTTTAGTCGGGACAGGGGGACTACACACAGATACGCAGTATTTT. It is translated as CASSLVGTGGLHTDTQYF.